Listed below are T cell receptor beta chains from one sample, sequenced in a study of OX40 agonist ivuxolimab in advanced cancers. Using immunoSEQ multiplex PCR, the repertoire was profiled, and TCRdb retains in-frame clones only, with some absent. The sample lists 57,000 or so clones, around 87% seen once, with 3.9% in the top ten. The starting material was CD4+ or CD8+ T cells sorted from blood, obtained in a trial of the OX40 agonist ivuxolimab. The receptors here all came from an adult with an advanced solid tumor such as melanoma, head and neck, liver or kidney cancer. Both conserved end residues are part of each CDR3. D genes are given only for firm matches. A row's size may be missing; if present it is once, few, many or a size class.

>TRBJ2-2|TRBD1|TRBV19|.
TGTGCCAGTAGTTTCGGGACAGCGTGGGGCGGGGAGCTGTTTTTT
CASSFGTAWGGELFF
>TRBJ1-1|.|TRBV11-3|.
TGTGCCAGCAGCTCGGGACACCAGAACACTGAAGCTTTCTTT
CASSSGHQNTEAFF
>TRBJ1-2|.|TRBV5-1|.
TGCGCCAGCAGCTTGGACGGAACTTATGGCTACACCTTC
CASSLDGTYGYTF
>TRBJ2-4|.|TRBV28|.
TGTGCCACCAGACAGTCAGCCAAAAACATTCAGTACTTC
CATRQSAKNIQYF
>TRBJ1-5|.|TRBV7-3|once
TGTGCCAGCAGCTTGGTATCAGGGGCCCGTCAGCCCCAGCATTTT
CASSLVSGARQPQHF
>TRBJ1-4|.|TRBV5-1|.
TGCGCCAGCAGCTTGAATCAGGGGGAAAAACTGTTTTTT
CASSLNQGEKLFF
>TRBJ1-6|.|TRBV27|.
TGTGCCAGCAGACCCACAGGGTTGCTTCTTCCCCTCCACTTT
CASRPTGLLLPLHF
>TRBJ2-7|.|TRBV5-1|.
TGCGCCAGCAGCCCGGGACCCTCGTACGAGCAGTACTTC
CASSPGPSYEQYF
>TRBJ2-7|.|TRBV11-2|.
TGTGCCAGCAGCTTAGTAACAGGGTGGGAGCAGTACTTC
CASSLVTGWEQYF
>TRBJ2-7|.|TRBV4-2|.
TGTGCCAGCAGCCGACCGGACAGCTACGAGCAGTACTTC
CASSRPDSYEQYF
>TRBJ2-7|TRBD1|TRBV5-1|.
TGCGCCAGCAGCTTGTCGGACAGGGTCTACGAGCAGTACTTC
CASSLSDRVYEQYF
>TRBJ1-5|.|TRBV27|medium-sized
TGTGCCAGCAGTTTAAGGGCGACTTTCAATCAGCCCCAGCATTTT
CASSLRATFNQPQHF
>TRBJ2-5|.|TRBV19|.
TGTGCCAGTAGTTCTGGCAGGGGAGGAGTAGAGACCCAGTACTTC
CASSSGRGGVETQYF
>TRBJ2-3|TRBD2|TRBV7-7|once
TGTGCTAGCAGCCAGGGACTAGCGGGCACAGATACGCAGTATTTT
CASSQGLAGTDTQYF
>TRBJ2-2|TRBD1|TRBV5-1|.
TGCGCCAGCAGCACAGGGGTGCGGACCGGGGAGCTGTTTTTT
CASSTGVRTGELFF
>TRBJ2-1|TRBD2|TRBV27|.
TGTGCCAGCAGTTTTTCCGGGGGGGGTTACAATGAGCAGTTCTTC
CASSFSGGGYNEQFF
>TRBJ2-7|.|TRBV5-5|.
TGTGCCAGCAGCAGTGACAGCTACGAGCAGTACTTC
CASSSDSYEQYF
>TRBJ2-7|.|TRBV7-7|.
TGTGCCAGCAGCTTAGATGGGGGCTACGAGCAGTACTTC
CASSLDGGYEQYF
>TRBJ1-1|TRBD1|TRBV5-6|.
TGTGCCAGCAGCGGGGGACAGCTGCATGGGGAGTCGAACACTGAAGCTTTCTTT
CASSGGQLHGESNTEAFF
>TRBJ2-5|.|TRBV6-1|once
TGTGCCAGCAGTCATGGACAGCCCCAGTACTTC
CASSHGQPQYF
>TRBJ2-1|TRBD2|TRBV9|.
TGTGCCAGCAGCGTAGGAGCGGGGGGGCACAATGAGCAGTTCTTC
CASSVGAGGHNEQFF
>TRBJ2-7|.|TRBV5-1|.
TGCGCCAGCAGCTTGGCCACAGGGTCCTCCTACGAGCAGTACTTC
CASSLATGSSYEQYF
>TRBJ2-7|TRBD1|TRBV6-5|.
TGTGCCAGCAGCCGCCCCGGGACAGGACACTACGAGCAGTACTTC
CASSRPGTGHYEQYF
>TRBJ2-7|TRBD2|TRBV7-9|.
TGTGCCAGCATGAGGCTAGCGGGGAGCTACGAGCAGTACTTC
CASMRLAGSYEQYF
>TRBJ2-5|.|TRBV5-6|.
TGTGCCAGCAGCTCTTATACCCAAGAGACCCAGTACTTC
CASSSYTQETQYF
>TRBJ2-7|TRBD1|TRBV29-1|.
TGCAGCGTTGTGCGAGACAGGGGTAAGGACGAGCAGTACTTC
CSVVRDRGKDEQYF
>TRBJ2-2|.|TRBV9|.
TGTGCCAGCAGCGTGGGAATTCTTGGAGGCGGGGAGCTGTTTTTT
CASSVGILGGGELFF
>TRBJ2-7|.|TRBV6-6|.
TGTGCCAGCAGTTCTCAGGGCCAGAGCCTTTTCCAGTACTTC
CASSSQGQSLFQYF
>TRBJ2-1|.|TRBV18|.
TGTGCCAGCTCGTACAACAATGAGCAGTTCTTC
CASSYNNEQFF
>TRBJ1-1|.|TRBV5-5|.
TGTGCCAGCAGCCCCGCGTTGGACACTGAAGCTTTCTTT
CASSPALDTEAFF
>TRBJ2-1|TRBD1|TRBV7-3|few
TGTGCCAGCAGCGATCAACCCACAGGGGGGCGAAGGGTCTTC
CASSDQPTGGRRVF
>TRBJ1-6|TRBD1|TRBV4-3|.
TGCGCCAGCAGCCAAGGGCCGGGAGGGGGCAATAATTCACCCCTCCACTTT
CASSQGPGGGNNSPLHF
>TRBJ1-4|TRBD1|TRBV25-1|.
TGTGCCAGCAGAAGGACAGGGCTGGCCGGCGAAAAACTGTTTTTT
CASRRTGLAGEKLFF
>TRBJ1-6|.|TRBV5-8|.
TGTGCCAGCAGCTTGAAACAGAACAGTTCACCCCTCCACTTT
CASSLKQNSSPLHF
>TRBJ1-1|.|TRBV7-2|.
TGTGCCAGCAGCTTAGGAGGCATTCCCATGAACACTGAAGCTTTCTTT
CASSLGGIPMNTEAFF
>TRBJ1-4|.|TRBV7-9|.
TGTGCCAGCAGCTTAGGGATAGCAACTAATGAAAAACTGTTTTTT
CASSLGIATNEKLFF
>TRBJ2-7|TRBD2|TRBV7-8|.
TGTGCCAGCAGCTTTAGGACTAGCGGGGCTCTCCCCTACGAGCAGTACTTC
CASSFRTSGALPYEQYF
>TRBJ1-1|.|TRBV18|.
TGTGCCAGCTCACCACTGGGGGGTAGGACTGAAGCTTTCTTT
CASSPLGGRTEAFF
>TRBJ1-1|TRBD1|TRBV5-1|.
TGCGCCAGCAGCGGACAGGGACCAATGAACACTGAAGCTTTCTTT
CASSGQGPMNTEAFF
>TRBJ2-1|TRBD1|TRBV27|.
TGTGCCAGCAGTTTCGACAGGGCCGGAAGCAATGAGCAGTTCTTC
CASSFDRAGSNEQFF
>TRBJ1-2|.|TRBV19|once
TGTGCCAGTGGGATCACTTCCAGCCCTTTCTATGGCTACACCTTC
CASGITSSPFYGYTF
>TRBJ2-3|.|TRBV18|.
TGTGCCAGCTCAACCCAGGGGCGAAAGACAGATACGCAGTATTTT
CASSTQGRKTDTQYF
>TRBJ2-1|.|TRBV4-3|.
TGCGCCAGCAGCCAAGATCACGGTTATAGAAATGAGCAGTTCTTC
CASSQDHGYRNEQFF
>TRBJ2-2|.|TRBV5-1|few
TGCGCCAGCACTGGGGGATATGGCACCGGGGAGCTGTTTTTT
CASTGGYGTGELFF
>TRBJ1-3|.|TRBV7-2|.
TGTGCCAGCAGCCAGGGGTGGGCTGGAAACACCATATATTTT
CASSQGWAGNTIYF
>TRBJ1-4|.|TRBV7-9|.
TGTGCCAGCAGCTTCTACCGACCAACTAATGAAAAACTGTTTTTT
CASSFYRPTNEKLFF
>TRBJ1-3|.|TRBV7-3|.
TGTGCCAGCAGCTCCGGGCGTGTGGGCTCTGGAAACACCATATATTTT
CASSSGRVGSGNTIYF
>TRBJ1-1|.|TRBV6-6|.
TGTGCCAGCACTTCAATAGGGGCGATGAACACTGAAGCTTTCTTT
CASTSIGAMNTEAFF
>TRBJ1-1|TRBD1|TRBV4-1|.
TGCGCCAGCAGCCAAGTAGTGGGGACAGGGTCGCCTGAAGCTTTCTTT
CASSQVVGTGSPEAFF
>TRBJ2-1|TRBD2|TRBV7-2|.
TGTGCCAGCAGCCGCTGGATGGGGACTAAATACAATGAGCAGTTCTTC
CASSRWMGTKYNEQFF
>TRBJ2-5|TRBD2|TRBV7-2|.
TGTGCCAGCAGCTTCCAGCGGGGGGTCCAAGAGACCCAGTACTTC
CASSFQRGVQETQYF
>TRBJ2-7|TRBD1|TRBV2|.
TGTGCCAGCAGTGATGGGGACAGGATCTACGAGCAGTACTTC
CASSDGDRIYEQYF
>TRBJ2-7|TRBD1|TRBV5-1|.
TGCGCCAGCAGCGTCAGGACAGGGGGCGCTTCCGACGAGCAGTACTTC
CASSVRTGGASDEQYF
>TRBJ2-5|.|TRBV2|.
TGTGCCAGCAGTGAAGCGCGCGGAAAACAAGAGACCCAGTACTTC
CASSEARGKQETQYF
>TRBJ2-7|.|TRBV5-1|.
TGCGCCAGCAGCTTGGACGGGTCCGTGGGTCTCGAGCAGTACTTC
CASSLDGSVGLEQYF
>TRBJ2-2|.|TRBV30|.
TGTGCCTGGAGTGGTTTGAGGGGGGTTCGAGACCTGTTTTTT
CAWSGLRGVRDLFF
>TRBJ1-1|TRBD1|TRBV6-6|.
TGTGCCGCGAAGGGACAGGGCACTGAAGCTTTCTTT
CAAKGQGTEAFF
>TRBJ1-1|TRBD1|TRBV18|.
TGTGCCAGCTCGCTCAGGCAGGGGGCCTTCGGTGGAGCTTTCTTT
CASSLRQGAFGGAFF